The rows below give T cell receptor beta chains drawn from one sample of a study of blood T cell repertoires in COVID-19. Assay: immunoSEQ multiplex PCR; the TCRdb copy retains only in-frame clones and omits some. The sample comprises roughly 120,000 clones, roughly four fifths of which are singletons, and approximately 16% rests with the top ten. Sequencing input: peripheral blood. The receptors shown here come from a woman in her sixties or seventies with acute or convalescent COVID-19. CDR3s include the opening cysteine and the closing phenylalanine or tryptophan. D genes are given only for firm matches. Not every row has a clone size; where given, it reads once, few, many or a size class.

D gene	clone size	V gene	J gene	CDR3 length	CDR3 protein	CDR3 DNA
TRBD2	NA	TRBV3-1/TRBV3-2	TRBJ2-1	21	CASTLRSGTSGESLLYNEQFF	TGTGCCAGCACCCTTAGATCCGGGACTAGCGGGGAGTCCCTCCTCTACAATGAGCAGTTCTTC
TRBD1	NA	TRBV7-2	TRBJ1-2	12	CASSVNRGGYTF	TGTGCCAGCAGCGTGAACAGGGGAGGCTACACCTTC
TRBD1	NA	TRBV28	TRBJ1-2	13	CASSLRQGEGYTF	TGTGCCAGCAGTTTAAGACAGGGAGAGGGCTACACCTTC
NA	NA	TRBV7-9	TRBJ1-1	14	CASSPGVLNTEAFF	TGTGCCAGCAGCCCGGGTGTGTTGAACACTGAAGCTTTCTTT
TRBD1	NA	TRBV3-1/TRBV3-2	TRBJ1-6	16	CASSQGFGRGESPLHF	TGTGCCAGCAGCCAAGGTTTTGGCAGGGGGGAGTCACCCCTCCACTTT
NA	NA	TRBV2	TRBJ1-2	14	CASSEKWAGEGYTF	TGTGCCAGCAGTGAAAAGTGGGCAGGGGAAGGCTACACCTTC
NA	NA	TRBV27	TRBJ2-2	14	CASTPGRGVGELFF	TGTGCCAGCACCCCCGGGCGGGGAGTCGGGGAGCTGTTTTTT
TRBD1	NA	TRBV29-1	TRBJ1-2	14	CSVGTGQGSYGYTF	TGCAGCGTTGGTACGGGACAGGGATCCTATGGCTACACCTTC
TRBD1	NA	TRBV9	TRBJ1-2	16	CASSVAPGTGGSGYTF	TGTGCCAGCAGCGTAGCTCCAGGGACAGGGGGCTCTGGCTACACCTTC
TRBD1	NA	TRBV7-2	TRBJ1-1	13	CASSFRQGAEAFF	TGTGCCAGCAGTTTTAGACAGGGGGCAGAAGCTTTCTTT
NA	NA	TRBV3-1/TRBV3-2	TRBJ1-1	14	CASSRGGGDAEAFF	TGTGCCAGCAGCCGAGGGGGGGGAGACGCTGAAGCTTTCTTT
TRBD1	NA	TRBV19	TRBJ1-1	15	CASSIQDRANTEAFF	TGTGCCAGTAGTATACAGGACAGGGCGAACACTGAAGCTTTCTTT
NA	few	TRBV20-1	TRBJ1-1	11	CSGGDATEAFF	TGCAGTGGCGGGGATGCCACTGAAGCTTTCTTT
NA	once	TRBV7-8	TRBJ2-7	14	CASSLSWSGYEQYF	TGTGCCAGCAGCTTATCCTGGTCCGGGTACGAGCAGTACTTC
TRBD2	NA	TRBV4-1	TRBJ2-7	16	CASSQLLAGGSYEQYF	TGCGCCAGCAGCCAGCTTCTGGCGGGGGGCTCCTACGAGCAGTACTTC
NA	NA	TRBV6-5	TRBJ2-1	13	CASSPGGGNEQFF	TGTGCCAGCAGTCCCGGGGGAGGCAATGAGCAGTTCTTC
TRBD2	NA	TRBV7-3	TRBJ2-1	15	CASSPRSGGLNEQFF	TGTGCCAGCAGCCCACGGTCGGGGGGGCTCAATGAGCAGTTCTTC
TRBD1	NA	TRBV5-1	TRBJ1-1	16	CASSIGTDPKGGEAFF	TGCGCCAGCAGCATTGGGACAGACCCTAAAGGAGGTGAAGCTTTCTTT
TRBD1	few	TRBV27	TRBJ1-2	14	CASSSRYGTGHYTF	TGTGCCAGCAGTTCAAGGTATGGGACAGGGCACTACACCTTC
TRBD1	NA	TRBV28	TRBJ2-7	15	CASSLGTGQSDEQYF	TGTGCCAGCAGTTTAGGGACAGGGCAGAGCGACGAGCAGTACTTC
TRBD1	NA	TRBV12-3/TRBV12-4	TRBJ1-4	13	CATRDRNFEKLFF	TGTGCCACCCGGGACAGGAATTTTGAAAAACTGTTTTTT
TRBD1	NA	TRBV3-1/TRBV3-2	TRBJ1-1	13	CASRDRGLTEAFF	TGTGCCAGCAGGGACAGGGGGCTCACTGAAGCTTTCTTT
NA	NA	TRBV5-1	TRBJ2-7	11	CASSSGYEQYF	TGCGCCAGCAGCTCAGGGTACGAGCAGTACTTC
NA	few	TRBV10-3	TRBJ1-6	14	CAISEGQYNSPLHF	TGTGCCATCAGTGAGGGACAGTATAATTCACCCCTCCACTTT
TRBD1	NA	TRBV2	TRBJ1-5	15	CASSTGTGGNQPQHF	TGTGCCAGCAGCACCGGGACAGGGGGCAATCAGCCCCAGCATTTT
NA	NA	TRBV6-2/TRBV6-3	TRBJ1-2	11	CASSWLYGYTF	TGTGCCAGCAGTTGGCTGTATGGCTACACCTTC
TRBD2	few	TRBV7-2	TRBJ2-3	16	CASSVDGSGGGDTQYF	TGTGCCAGCAGCGTCGATGGGAGCGGGGGAGGAGATACGCAGTATTTT
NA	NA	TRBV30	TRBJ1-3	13	CAWSVTGGNTIYF	TGTGCCTGGAGTGTTACAGGTGGAAACACCATATATTTT
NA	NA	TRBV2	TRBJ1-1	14	CASSEMGLNTEAFF	TGTGCCAGCAGTGAAATGGGCCTGAACACTGAAGCTTTCTTT